This TCR beta chain comes out of a study of regulatory T cells in long-lasting Graves disease. Building of the TCR beta libraries involved iRepertoire HTBI primers and Arm-PCR of CDR3 regions. From the multiplex PCR reads, TCRdb called clonotypes with MiXCR, one entry per CDR3 protein. This sample has 400,000 to 500,000 distinct CDR3 sequences, with less than 15% found just once. Time point noted: newly diagnosed GD, antithyroid drugs for less than 3 months. Researchers made the TCR library from RNA that was extracted from PBMCs. This sample also belongs to another study, concerning T cells in Graves' hyperthyroidism and ophthalmopathy.

The sequence was obtained from a woman in her forties or fifties with Graves disease. Sequences were derived from peripheral blood mononuclear cells (PBMCs), sampled at new diagnosis, from a patient treated with antithyroid drugs.

CDR3 sequence (DNA): TGTGCCAGCCCTAGGACTAGCGGGAGGACCCCCTACGAGCAGTACTTC. It translates to CASPRTSGRTPYEQYF. The V call is TRBV6-4, the J call TRBJ2-7, with 14 nucleotides matching TRBD2. V gave up 8 bases and J gave up 2 bases; unmatched junction bases: 8. Per germline, CDR1 MRHNA and CDR2 SNTAGT. The CDR3 is 16 residues long.